This T cell receptor beta chain was retrieved from a study of T cell repertoires in cytomegalovirus infection. TCRdb used MiXCR to reprocess the reads, holding one entry per CDR3 protein. This sample yields tens of thousands of distinct CDR3 sequences, of which under 55% are seen a single time; 85% to 95% belongs to the top ten. The CDR3 is 16 amino acids. CDR1 and CDR2 from the germline V gene are KGHDR and SFDVKD. The V end lost 6 bases, the J end lost 2 bases, and 18 bases lay between the germline ends. Study results and limitations: Cumulated frequencies of public TCR beta families served to identify carriers of CMV plus the relevant HLA.

This clonotype was detected only a few times. Its antigen is unidentified. The source of this sequence is a human donor in good health (CMV status not recorded). Some clones in this sample may be carry-over from other donors' samples. This sequence joins TRBV24-1 and TRBJ1-2, with D perhaps matching TRBD1 (6 bases). The sequences come from CD8+ T cells from cultured PBMCs, collected from culture after CMV antigen stimulation. CDR3 protein: CATSTGRQEYNYGYTF. As DNA, the CDR3 is TGTGCCACCAGTACGGGGAGACAGGAGTACAACTATGGCTACACCTTC.